A selection of T cell receptor beta chains follows, all from one sample in a study of shared clonotypes between healthy human individuals. Sequencing used immunoSEQ multiplex PCR; TCRdb keeps in-frame clones, though not all of them. The table has some 690,000 clones, 90% seen once. Input material: memory CD8+ T cells from PBMCs. These receptors originate from a man aged 18 to 29 in good health. Some clones in this sample may be carry-over from other donors' samples. The CDR3 runs from the conserved cysteine through the conserved F or W. Each record gives: clone size, D gene, J gene, V gene, CDR3 protein, CDR3 DNA. A D gene is named only where the DNA matches it firmly. A clone size is listed for some rows: how often the clone was seen (once, few, many), or a class if it is expanded.

NA | NA | TRBJ1-1 | TRBV7-9 | CASSYGLKNTEAFF | TGTGCCAGCAGCTATGGACTTAAGAACACTGAAGCTTTCTTT
few | TRBD1 | TRBJ1-1 | TRBV29-1 | CSVEPRQGQTEAFF | TGCAGCGTCGAACCTAGACAGGGACAGACTGAAGCTTTCTTT
NA | NA | TRBJ2-1 | TRBV5-6 | CASSLVGGGPYNEQFF | TGTGCCAGCAGCTTGGTGGGCGGGGGCCCTTACAATGAGCAGTTCTTC
NA | TRBD2 | TRBJ2-7 | TRBV4-2 | CASSPWHSGGEQYF | TGTGCCAGCAGCCCCTGGCATTCGGGAGGCGAGCAGTACTTC
NA | NA | TRBJ2-2 | TRBV27 | CASSFSISNTGELFF | TGTGCCAGCAGTTTTTCTATATCGAACACCGGGGAGCTGTTTTTT
NA | NA | TRBJ2-3 | TRBV7-9 | CASDPWGDTQYF | TGTGCCAGCGATCCATGGGGCGATACGCAGTATTTT
NA | TRBD1 | TRBJ2-7 | TRBV5-1 | CASSVRPPGQGAKYEQYF | TGCGCCAGCAGCGTAAGACCGCCGGGACAGGGGGCGAAATACGAGCAGTACTTC
NA | NA | TRBJ2-7 | TRBV7-9 | CASSFAGDYEQYF | TGTGCCAGCAGCTTCGCAGGGGACTACGAGCAGTACTTC
NA | TRBD2 | TRBJ2-3 | TRBV2 | CASRTSGSMVDTQYF | TGTGCCAGCAGAACTAGCGGGAGTATGGTAGATACGCAGTATTTT
NA | NA | TRBJ2-7 | TRBV6-1 | CASSEGGGGFVGWDYEQYF | TGTGCCAGCAGTGAAGGAGGCGGAGGTTTTGTTGGTTGGGACTACGAGCAGTACTTC
NA | NA | TRBJ1-4 | TRBV5-5 | CASSPQGIGEKLFF | TGTGCCAGCAGCCCACAGGGAATAGGTGAAAAACTGTTTTTT
NA | NA | TRBJ2-2 | TRBV28 | CASSSLDWNTGELFF | TGTGCCAGCAGTTCGCTCGACTGGAACACCGGGGAGCTGTTTTTT
NA | NA | TRBJ2-7 | TRBV6-1 | CASSETGRGGYEQYF | TGTGCCAGCAGTGAAACCGGCAGGGGGGGGTACGAGCAGTACTTC
once | NA | TRBJ1-2 | TRBV4-1 | CASSQIPKSMGGRYYGYTF | TGCGCCAGCAGCCAGATCCCCAAGTCCATGGGGGGCAGATACTATGGCTACACCTTC
NA | NA | TRBJ1-4 | TRBV25-1 | CASSRFSPSTNEKLFF | TGTGCCAGCAGTAGATTTTCACCATCAACTAATGAAAAACTGTTTTTT
NA | NA | TRBJ1-1 | TRBV11-2 | CASSLKGGWVTEAFF | TGTGCCAGCAGCTTAAAGGGTGGGTGGGTCACTGAAGCTTTCTTT
once | NA | TRBJ2-7 | TRBV11-1 | CASSLDSYEQYF | TGTGCCAGCAGCCTAGACAGTTACGAGCAGTACTTC
NA | NA | TRBJ2-5 | TRBV28 | CASNRGSETQYF | TGTGCCAGCAACCGGGGATCGGAGACCCAGTACTTC
few | NA | TRBJ1-1 | TRBV27 | CASSETPQNTEAFF | TGTGCCAGCAGTGAGACACCACAGAACACTGAAGCTTTCTTT